The 17 T cell receptor beta chains reported below all come from one sample, sequenced in a study of low-dose radiotherapy and immunotherapy resistance in tumors. Alpha- and beta-chain coverage of first-strand cDNA came from TRAV- and TRBV-specific primers. TCR amplification used 15 to 20 PCR cycles, a constant-region primer and a V-primer adapter. In TCRdb, the reads were re-called with MiXCR into one record per CDR3 protein. This table holds almost 40,000 distinct CDR3 sequences, roughly 31% found once. The time point: before trial treatment. The specimen was PBMCs, collected before treatment. The receptors were sampled from a male donor with gallbladder cancer.

The V gene is TRBV19, the J gene TRBJ1-5; D remains unclear. Germline assignment: CDR1 LNHDA and CDR2 SQIVND (reference sequence). There are 16 residues in the CDR3. Trimming stripped 7 bases from V and 1 base from J, with 17 bases between. Written as DNA, the CDR3 is TGTGCCAGTACGGGTGTGGGAGCGAGGAGCAATCAGCCCCAGCATTTT. Protein product: CASTGVGARSNQPQHF.

This clonotype has at least ten counts. The gene calls are TRBV18 and TRBJ1-1; possible D gene TRBD1, 5 bases. Germline values: CDR1 KGHSH, CDR2 LQKENI. V was pared by 2 bases and J by 4 bases, with 11 bases between. The length of the CDR3 is 14 residues. CDR3 nucleotides: TGTGCCAGCTCACCAACGGAGGGGTTCACTGAAGCTTTCTTT. This sequence encodes CASSPTEGFTEAFF.

This clonotype was detected many times. The chain is built from TRBV4-1 and TRBJ2-4; D call uncertain. The length of the CDR3 is 17 residues. Germline V CDR1 and CDR2: MGHRA, YSYEKL. Trimming took off 2 bases at V and 5 bases at J, with 19 bases between the two ends. The CDR3 loop is CASSQPWVPGGQNIQYF. DNA for the CDR3: TGCGCCAGCAGCCAACCTTGGGTTCCCGGCGGCCAAAACATTCAGTACTTC.

About this clonotype: Since a far larger clone is one base different, this is likely a read error. V usage is TRBV2 and J usage is TRBJ2-7; no clear D gene. CDR1 SNHLY and CDR2 FYNNEI come from the germline V gene. The CDR3 contains 12 residues. The CDR3, as DNA: TGTGCCAGCGGTGACTCCTACAATGAGCAGTACTTC. Protein: CASGDSYNEQYF.

In this sample, this clonotype turned up many times. The V gene is TRBV2, the J gene TRBJ2-1; possibly TRBD2 for D (6 bases). The CDR3 totals 16 residues. The V end was cut by 6 bases, the J end by 4 bases, with 19 bases between. The germline V gene has CDR1 SNHLY and CDR2 FYNNEI. The CDR3: CASRRVIGRSYNEQFF. The CDR3 DNA sequence: TGTGCCAGCAGGAGGGTTATTGGGAGGAGTTACAATGAGCAGTTCTTC.

This clonotype occurred many times. This chain links TRBV18 with TRBJ2-7; TRBD1 might be the D (5 bases). CDR1 is KGHSH, CDR2 LQKENI, per germline. This CDR3 is 14 amino acids long. The germline V and J ends were trimmed by 2 bases and 6 bases, with 14 bases remaining between them. CDR3 nucleotides: TGTGCCAGCTCACCAACAGGTGCGCCCGCCGAGCAGTACTTC. Translated: CASSPTGAPAEQYF. Full variable domain (outside the CDR3, taken from reference TRBV18 and TRBJ2-7): NAGVMQNPRHLVRRRGQEARLRCSPMKGHSHVYWYRQLPEEGLKFMVYLQKENIIDESGMPKERFSAEFPKEGPSILRIQQVVRGDSAAYFCASSPTGAPAEQYFGPGTRLTVT.

Regarding this clonotype: Given a far larger clone just one base away, this is likely a sequencing read error. The J gene is TRBJ2-1, the V gene TRBV6-2 or TRBV6-3; the D is unclear. This CDR3 region has 14 residues. The V gene lost 8 bases and the J gene lost 10 bases, with 21 bases spanning the gap. Germline V CDR1 and CDR2: MNHEY, SVGEGT. The chain's CDR3 is CASLVTNGPYEQFF. The CDR3 bases are TGTGCCAGCCTCGTTACCAATGGCCCCTACGAGCAGTTCTTC.

There are a few counts of this clonotype. This sequence joins TRBV3-1 and TRBJ2-2, with D perhaps assigned TRBD1 or TRBD2 (5 bases each). This CDR3 contains 14 residues. The V and J ends lost 8 bases and 1 base respectively, with 11 bases between them. Germline V gene lookup returns CDR1 LGHDT and CDR2 YNNKEL (reference sequence). The CDR3 region is CASGTYLNTGELFF. Here the CDR3 DNA reads TGTGCCAGCGGGACCTACCTGAACACCGGGGAGCTGTTTTTT.

The chain recombines TRBV11-2 with TRBJ2-1, with TRBD2 identical over 9 bases. Unmatched junction bases numbered 12, after V lost 5 bases and J lost 4 bases. Germline V gene sequence: CDR1 SGHAT, CDR2 FQNNGV. This CDR3 is built from 17 residues. The CDR3 region has the DNA TGTGCCAGCAGCCGCTTGAGGAATAGCGGGGGATACAATGAGCAGTTCTTC. Its translation is CASSRLRNSGGYNEQFF. The full variable domain, with the rest looked up from reference TRBV11-2 and TRBJ2-1, is EAGVAQSPRYKIIEKRQSVAFWCNPISGHATLYWYQQILGQGPKLLIQFQNNGVVDDSQLPKDRFSAERLKGVDSTLKIQPAKLEDSAVYLCASSRLRNSGGYNEQFFGPGTRLTVL.

In its sample, this clonotype was seen many times. V usage is TRBV6-2 or TRBV6-3 and J usage is TRBJ1-2; no firm D call. Looked up from germline, CDR1 is MNHEY and CDR2 is SVGEGT. V was trimmed by 4 bases and J by 1 base, leaving 7 bases between them. The length of the CDR3 is 13 residues. The CDR3 sequence: CASSFENNYGYTF. Written as DNA, the CDR3 is TGTGCCAGCAGTTTCGAAAATAACTATGGCTACACCTTC.

This clonotype turned up a few times. The chain combines TRBV9 with TRBJ2-1, with D possibly matching TRBD1 (6 bases). The CDR3 has 12 residues. V lost 3 bases and J lost 7, with 8 bases in between. CDR1 and CDR2 from the germline V gene are SGDLS and YYNGEE. The CDR3 spells CASSGGQNEQFF. CDR3 sequence (DNA): TGTGCCAGCAGCGGGGGGCAGAATGAGCAGTTCTTC. Together with reference TRBV9 and TRBJ2-1, the CDR3 gives the full variable domain: DSGVTQTPKHLITATGQRVTLRCSPRSGDLSVYWYQQSLDQGLQFLIQYYNGEERAKGNILERFSAQQFPDLHSELNLSSLELGDSALYFCASSGGQNEQFFGPGTRLTVL.

This sequence joins TRBV6-8 and TRBJ2-1; D gene ambiguous. Trimming took 6 bases from V and 5 from J, leaving 11 bases between them. Looked up from germline, CDR1 is MNHGY and CDR2 is SAAAGT. CDR3 length: 13 residues. The CDR3 reads CASRARNDNEQFF. The CDR3 coding sequence is TGTGCCAGCAGGGCGCGAAACGACAATGAGCAGTTCTTC.

Judged by abundance, this clonotype is medium-sized (0.01 to 0.1%). The rearrangement links TRBV9 to TRBJ2-1; D not certain. This CDR3 contains 14 residues. Trimming removed 2 bases from V and 6 bases from J, with 12 bases in between. Per germline, CDR1 SGDLS and CDR2 YYNGEE. DNA for the CDR3: TGTGCCAGCAGCGTCGGCGCTCGCCCCAATGAGCAGTTCTTC. Encoded protein: CASSVGARPNEQFF.

The CDR3 protein is CASSPLAGVSDTQYF. The CDR3 DNA follows: TGTGCCAGCAGTCCACTAGCGGGAGTCTCAGATACGCAGTATTTT. The V gene is TRBV12-3 or TRBV12-4, the J gene TRBJ2-3; TRBD2 agrees at 11 bases. The V gene end was trimmed by 5 bases and the J gene end by 4 bases; junction bases not matched to a gene: 5. The CDR3 consists of 15 residues.

J is TRBJ1-1 and V is TRBV7-2; weak D call: TRBD1 (6 bases). The CDR3 is made up of 13 amino acids. Per germline, CDR1 SGHTA and CDR2 FQGNSA. Between the trimmed V and J ends, which lost 4 bases and 5 bases, there was a span of 11 bases. The CDR3 coding sequence is TGTGCCAGCAGCTATAGCAGGGGTACTGAAGCTTTCTTT. Translating gives CASSYSRGTEAFF.

To note about this clonotype: This likely came from a read error, as a far larger clone is one base away. The chain recombines TRBV6-2 or TRBV6-3 with TRBJ2-7, with a possible D match to TRBD2 (6 bases). V lost 6 bases, J lost 7 bases, and 16 bases lay in between. This CDR3 has 13 residues. Germline assignment: CDR1 MNHEY and CDR2 SVGEGT. CDR3 loop: CASRVGSNNEQYF. The CDR3 DNA follows: TGTGCCAGCAGAGTCGGGAGCAACAATGAGCAGTACTTC.

In the case of this clonotype: At one boundary the junction diverges from the germline segment, which might be a read error. The chain carries TRBV7-9 and TRBJ2-1; perhaps TRBD1 as D (8 bases). The CDR3 contains 17 residues. Per germline, CDR1 SEHNR and CDR2 FQNEAQ (reference sequence). The CDR3 region has the DNA TGTGCCAGCAGCTTAGGGTTGGGGGGGACAGGAGACAATGAGCAGTCCTTC. This sequence encodes CASSLGLGGTGDNEQSF.